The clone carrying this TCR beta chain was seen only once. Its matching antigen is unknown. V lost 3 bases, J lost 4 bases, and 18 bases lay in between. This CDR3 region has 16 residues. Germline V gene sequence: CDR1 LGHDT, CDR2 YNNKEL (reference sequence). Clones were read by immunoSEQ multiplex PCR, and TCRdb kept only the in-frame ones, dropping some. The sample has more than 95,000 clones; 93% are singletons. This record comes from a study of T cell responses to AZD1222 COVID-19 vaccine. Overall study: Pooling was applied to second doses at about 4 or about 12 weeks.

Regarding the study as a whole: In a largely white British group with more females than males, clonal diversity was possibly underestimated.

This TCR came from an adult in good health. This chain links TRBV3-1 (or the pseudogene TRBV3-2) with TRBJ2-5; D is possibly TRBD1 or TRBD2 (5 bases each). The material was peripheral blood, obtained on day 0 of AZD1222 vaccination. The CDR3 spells CASSHWDRGQGETQYF. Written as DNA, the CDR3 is TGTGCCAGCAGCCACTGGGACCGGGGCCAGGGAGAGACCCAGTACTTC.